This TCR beta chain was identified in a study of cytomegalovirus exposure and HLA in healthy donors. General study results and limits: A later examination showed that TCR association rates differed by HLA locus, with DRB1 most and HLA-C fewest. Among donors in an Asian-associated ancestry cluster, a later analysis reportedly found fewer N-insertions than the roughly 700-donor mean. The authors listed around 150 TCR beta chains as cytomegalovirus-associated.

Concerning this clone itself: Its antigen is as yet unknown.

PCR used 60 Vbeta primers and 13 Jbeta primers. Profiled with immunoSEQ multiplex PCR; TCRdb holds only in-frame clones, not every one. The sample lists 150,000 or so clones; approximately 84% were seen once. V was clipped by 3 bases and J by 5 bases, with 11 bases between them. Germline CDR1 LNHDA, CDR2 SQIVND (reference sequence). This CDR3 comprises 13 residues. The TCR sequence derives from a boy aged 2 to 10 in good health and CMV-seronegative. The chain is built from TRBV19 and TRBJ2-7; D not resolved. Sequencing input: PBMCs. As DNA, the CDR3 is TGTGCCAGTAGTATCGGTCACTTTCACGAGCAGTACTTC. Its protein product is CASSIGHFHEQYF.